Listed below are T cell receptor beta chains from one sample, sequenced in a study of T cell changes during pregnancy in multiple sclerosis. The data were produced by immunoSEQ multiplex PCR, yet TCRdb's version contains in-frame clones alone and is incomplete. The sample includes 69,000 or so clones, 85% to 95% of them seen just once. The sample here was peripheral blood, taken before pregnancy. These receptors were obtained from a female donor with multiple sclerosis, enrolled in a pregnancy study. Both conserved end residues are trimmed from each CDR3. The order of the fields is V gene, D gene, CDR3 protein. The D gene is left open where the match is weak.

TRBV10-3	.	AISDSGSSYNEQF
TRBV11-2	.	ASSLAGDLNTEAF
TRBV25-1	TRBD1	ASSGGGRQGEETQY
TRBV11-3	TRBD1	ASSAGTGVGTDTQY
TRBV4-3	TRBD1	ASSPGQGGYYGYT
TRBV5-6	.	ASSLVTGEAF
TRBV29-1	.	STRAGETQY
TRBV28	.	ASSLGTPALPEAF
TRBV28	TRBD1	ASSFVTGENTEAF
TRBV6-1	TRBD1	ASRQGSTGANVLT
TRBV10-3	.	AISDGQGYEQY
TRBV2	.	ASSDQGYEQY
TRBV2	TRBD1	ASRRDRGPAEAF
TRBV4-2	.	ASSHEQGTDTQY
TRBV5-1	TRBD2	ASSSRISGFQETQY
TRBV30	.	AWIPGEGGAYGYT
TRBV4-3	TRBD1	ASSQGTGAISTEAF
TRBV2	.	ASTISPGVKDEAF
TRBV7-9	TRBD2	ASSRTSGRGVSYEQY
TRBV6-6	.	ASSSQGDTEAF
TRBV11-2	.	ASSTHRELAEAF
TRBV5-1	.	ASSWGLYEYEQY
TRBV19	TRBD2	ASSYSGSGHYEQY
TRBV21-1	.	ASSKGGRGNSEKLF
TRBV4-2	TRBD2	ASSSAGVTDTQY
TRBV4-1	.	ASSQEVRDYGYT